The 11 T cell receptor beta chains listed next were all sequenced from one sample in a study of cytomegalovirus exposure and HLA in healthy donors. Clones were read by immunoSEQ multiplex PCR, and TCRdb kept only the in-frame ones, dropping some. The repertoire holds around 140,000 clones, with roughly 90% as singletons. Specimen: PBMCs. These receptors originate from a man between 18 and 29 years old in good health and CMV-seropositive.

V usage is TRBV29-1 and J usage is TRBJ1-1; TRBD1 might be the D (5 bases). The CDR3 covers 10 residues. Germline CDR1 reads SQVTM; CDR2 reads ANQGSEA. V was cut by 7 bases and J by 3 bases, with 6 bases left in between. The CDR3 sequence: CSGGDTEAFF. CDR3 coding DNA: TGCAGCGGGGGGGACACTGAAGCTTTCTTT.

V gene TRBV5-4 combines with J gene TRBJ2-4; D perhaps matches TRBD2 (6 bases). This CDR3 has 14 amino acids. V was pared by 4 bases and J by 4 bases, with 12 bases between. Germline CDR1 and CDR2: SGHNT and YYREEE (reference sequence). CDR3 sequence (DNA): TGTGCCAGCAGCAACGGAGGGGAGAAAAACATTCAGTACTTC. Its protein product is CASSNGGEKNIQYF.

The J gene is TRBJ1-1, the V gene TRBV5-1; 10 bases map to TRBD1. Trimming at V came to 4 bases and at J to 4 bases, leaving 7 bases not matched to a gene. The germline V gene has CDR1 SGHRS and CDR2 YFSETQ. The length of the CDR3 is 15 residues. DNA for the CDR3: TGCGCCAGCAGCGGGACAGGGGTCGTTGGCACTGAAGCTTTCTTT. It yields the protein CASSGTGVVGTEAFF.

The CDR3 reads CASSEMMAGQGTYEQYF. The CDR3 DNA reads TGTGCCAGCAGTGAAATGATGGCGGGACAGGGGACCTACGAGCAGTACTTC. This chain links TRBV2 with TRBJ2-7; TRBD1 matches at 10 bases. V shed 2 bases, J shed 2 bases, and the junction held 9 bases outside the gene matches. This CDR3 has 17 residues. Germline V CDR1 and CDR2: SNHLY, FYNNEI. Using reference TRBV2 and TRBJ2-7 for the parts outside the CDR3, the full variable domain is EPEVTQTPSHQVTQMGQEVILRCVPISNHLYFYWYRQILGQKVEFLVSFYNNEISEKSEIFDDQFSVERPDGSNFTLKIRSTKLEDSAMYFCASSEMMAGQGTYEQYFGPGTRLTVT.

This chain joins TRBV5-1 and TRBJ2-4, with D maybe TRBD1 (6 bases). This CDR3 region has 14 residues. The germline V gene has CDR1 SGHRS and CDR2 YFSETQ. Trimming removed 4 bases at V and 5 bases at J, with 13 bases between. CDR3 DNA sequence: TGCGCCAGCAGCCCCCAAGAGGGGGAAAACATTCAGTACTTC. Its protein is CASSPQEGENIQYF.

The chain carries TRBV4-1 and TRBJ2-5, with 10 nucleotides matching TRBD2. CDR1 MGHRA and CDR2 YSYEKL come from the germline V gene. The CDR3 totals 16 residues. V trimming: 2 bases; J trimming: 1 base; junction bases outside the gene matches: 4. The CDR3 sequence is CASSQPTSGPQETQYF. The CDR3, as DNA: TGCGCCAGCAGCCAACCGACTAGCGGGCCCCAAGAGACCCAGTACTTC.

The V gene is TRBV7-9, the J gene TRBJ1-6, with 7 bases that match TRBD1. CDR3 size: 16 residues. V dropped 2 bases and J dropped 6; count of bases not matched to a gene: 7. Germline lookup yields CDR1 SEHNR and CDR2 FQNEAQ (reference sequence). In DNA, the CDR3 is TGTGCCAGCAGCTTAAATGCGGGGACAGCTAATTCACCCCTCCACTTT. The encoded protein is CASSLNAGTANSPLHF.

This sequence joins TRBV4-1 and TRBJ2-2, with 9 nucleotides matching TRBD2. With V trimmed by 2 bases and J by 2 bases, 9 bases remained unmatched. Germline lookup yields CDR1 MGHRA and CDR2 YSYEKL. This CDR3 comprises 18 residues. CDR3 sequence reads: CASSQLYLAGDNTGELFF. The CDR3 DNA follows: TGCGCCAGCAGCCAACTTTATTTAGCGGGAGACAACACCGGGGAGCTGTTTTTT.

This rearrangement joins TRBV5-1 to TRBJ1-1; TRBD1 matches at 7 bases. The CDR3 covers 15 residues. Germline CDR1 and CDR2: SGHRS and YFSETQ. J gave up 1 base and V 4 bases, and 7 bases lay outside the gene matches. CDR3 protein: CASSVEGAGNTEAFF. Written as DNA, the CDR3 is TGCGCCAGCAGCGTAGAGGGGGCCGGGAACACTGAAGCTTTCTTT.

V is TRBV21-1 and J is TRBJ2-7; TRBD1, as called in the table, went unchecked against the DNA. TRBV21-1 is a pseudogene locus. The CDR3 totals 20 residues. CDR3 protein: CASSKEEVQGTILRSYEQYF. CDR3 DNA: TGTGCCAGCAGCAAAGAAGAAGTACAGGGGACGATCCTGAGGTCCTACGAGCAGTACTTC.

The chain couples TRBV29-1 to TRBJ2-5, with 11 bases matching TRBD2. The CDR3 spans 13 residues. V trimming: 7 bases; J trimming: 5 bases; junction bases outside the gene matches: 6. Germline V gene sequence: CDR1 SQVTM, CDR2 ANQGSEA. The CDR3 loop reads CSGTSGSGETQYF. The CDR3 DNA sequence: TGCAGCGGTACTAGCGGGAGCGGGGAGACCCAGTACTTC.